These 11 T cell receptor beta chains were sequenced from one sample in a study of cytomegalovirus exposure and HLA in healthy donors. PCR was performed using 60 Vbeta and 13 Jbeta primers. Measured with immunoSEQ multiplex PCR; TCRdb has only the in-frame clones, and not every one. The sample gives roughly 87,000 clones, 70% to 80% of which show up once; roughly 14% is in the top ten. The sequencing sample was made of PBMCs. The receptors come from a middle-aged woman in good health and CMV-seropositive.

This clone was picked up a small number of times. The chain uses TRBV4-3 and TRBJ2-5; TRBD2 matches 11 bases. Germline V lookup: CDR1 LGHNA, CDR2 YSLEER. The CDR3 sequence is 16 residues long. After removal of 0 bases from V and 6 bases from J, the junction contained 6 bases not matched to a gene. The CDR3 reads CASSQDGASGRKTQYF. CDR3 nucleotides: TGCGCCAGCAGCCAAGATGGGGCTAGCGGGAGGAAGACCCAGTACTTC.

The chain is built from TRBV10-2 and TRBJ2-7; 13 bases align to TRBD2. Trimming at V came to 2 bases and at J to 2 bases, leaving 6 bases not matched to a gene. Germline-derived CDR1 and CDR2 are WSHSY and SAAADI. This CDR3 has 17 amino acids. The CDR3 region is CASSERTSGGLTYEQYF. CDR3 bases: TGCGCCAGCAGTGAGAGGACTAGCGGGGGCTTAACCTACGAGCAGTACTTC.

There are a few counts of this clone. This chain connects TRBV28 to TRBJ2-3; 7 bases align to TRBD2. After removal of 6 bases from V and 6 bases from J, the junction contained 3 bases not matched to a gene. CDR1 is MDHEN, CDR2 SYDVKM, per germline. CDR3 length: 12 residues. DNA for the CDR3: TGTGCCAGCAGAAGACTAGCCGATACGCAGTATTTT. This sequence encodes CASRRLADTQYF.

The J gene is TRBJ1-3, the V gene TRBV4-2; no clear D. The CDR3 loop spans 15 amino acids. The germline CDR1 and CDR2 sequences are LGHNA and YNFKEQ. Trimming cost V 0 bases and J 0 bases, with 6 bases left between them. The CDR3 sequence is CASSQEGFSGNTIYF. CDR3 DNA sequence: TGTGCCAGCAGCCAAGAGGGCTTCTCTGGAAACACCATATATTTT.

The rearrangement uses TRBV4-1 and TRBJ1-3; D gene unclear. V was pared by 0 bases and J by 0 bases, with 6 bases between. The CDR3 is 15 amino acids. CDR1 and CDR2 from the germline V gene are MGHRA and YSYEKL. The chain's CDR3 is CASSQDPGSGNTIYF. For the CDR3, the DNA is TGCGCCAGCAGCCAAGACCCCGGCTCTGGAAACACCATATATTTT.

The chain is built from TRBV2 and TRBJ2-3, with 10 bases lining up with TRBD2. V shed 9 bases, J shed 6 bases, and the junction held 9 bases outside the gene matches. Germline-derived CDR1 and CDR2 are SNHLY and FYNNEI. The CDR3 spans 14 residues. CDR3 amino acids: CARNQREGRDTQYF. In DNA, the CDR3 is TGTGCCAGGAACCAGCGGGAGGGGCGGGATACGCAGTATTTT. Full variable domain (outside the CDR3, taken from reference TRBV2 and TRBJ2-3): EPEVTQTPSHQVTQMGQEVILRCVPISNHLYFYWYRQILGQKVEFLVSFYNNEISEKSEIFDDQFSVERPDGSNFTLKIRSTKLEDSAMYFCARNQREGRDTQYFGPGTRLTVL.

This chain uses TRBV5-5 with TRBJ2-7; D unresolved. V was clipped by 3 bases and J by 2 bases, with 9 bases between them. The germline CDR1 and CDR2 sequences are SGHKS and YYEKEE (reference sequence). The CDR3 covers 13 residues. CDR3 coding DNA: TGTGCCAGCAGCTACGTAAGCCCCTACGAGCAGTACTTC. Amino acid sequence: CASSYVSPYEQYF.

The chain is built from TRBV7-8 and TRBJ1-2, with 10 bases lining up with TRBD1. The V gene's germline CDR1 is SGHVS and CDR2 FQNEAQ. J was trimmed by 4 bases and V by 5 bases; bases with no gene match: 10. The CDR3 length is 16 residues. The CDR3 DNA reads TGTGCCAGCAGCCGACAGGGGGCCGATCCCTTCTATGGCTACACCTTC. Translating gives CASSRQGADPFYGYTF.

The rearrangement links TRBV6-5 to TRBJ2-5; 9 bases agree with TRBD1. Matching the DNA end better, TRBJ2-7 makes the J call doubtful. This CDR3 is built from 15 residues. Germline V gene sequence: CDR1 MNHEY, CDR2 SVGAGI. This chain's CDR3 is CASSYVTGGSYEQYF. The CDR3 bases are TGTGCCAGCAGTTACGTGACAGGGGGTTCCTACGAGCAGTACTTC.

The chain recombines TRBV19 with TRBJ1-6; D not certain. V dropped 3 bases and J dropped 0 bases, with 3 bases sitting between them. The CDR3 totals 14 residues. Germline lookup yields CDR1 LNHDA and CDR2 SQIVND (reference sequence). The CDR3 bases are TGTGCCAGTAGTATGAGCTCCTATAATTCACCCCTCCACTTT. It translates to CASSMSSYNSPLHF.

V is TRBV6-6 and J is TRBJ2-7; TRBD2 might be the D (6 bases). Germline V gene sequence: CDR1 MNHNY, CDR2 SVGAGI (reference sequence). The germline V and J ends were trimmed by 0 bases and 7 bases, with 13 bases remaining between them. This CDR3 has 14 amino acids. The CDR3 DNA reads TGTGCCAGCAGTTACTCGGGACTTTCCTGGGAGCAGTACTTC. Translation: CASSYSGLSWEQYF.